This passage covers 25 T cell receptor beta chains from one sample sequenced in a study of T cells in Graves' hyperthyroidism and ophthalmopathy. Regions amplified from RNA transcripts were the TCR beta CDR3 regions. The HTBI primer set drove a first-round RT-PCR of the TCR CDR3. TCRdb re-called the multiplex PCR reads through MiXCR, storing one row per CDR3 protein. Of around 340,000 distinct CDR3 sequences in the sample, 16% were seen once. The sample consisted of blood. Receptors were obtained from a man younger than 40 with Graves' hyperthyroidism.

This clonotype was observed many times. The chain uses TRBV10-3 and TRBJ1-1; D remains unclear. Trimming shortened V by 4 bases and J by 2 bases, and 8 bases separated the two germline ends. The germline V gene encodes CDR1 ENHRY and CDR2 SYGVKD. The CDR3 totals 13 residues. Here the CDR3 DNA reads TGTGCCATCAGTGTGACTGATAACACTGAAGCTTTCTTT. This codes for CAISVTDNTEAFF.

This clonotype was recorded many times. The CDR3: CAWKSLKGSLVGTEAFF. The CDR3 region has the DNA TGTGCCTGGAAATCCCTAAAGGGGTCCCTGGTTGGGACTGAAGCTTTCTTT. The genes are TRBV30 and TRBJ1-1, with a possible D match to TRBD1 (5 bases). Germline V gene data show CDR1 as GTSNPN and CDR2 as SVGIG (reference sequence). The CDR3 length is 17 residues. Trimming cost V 4 bases and J 5 bases, with 26 bases left between them. Supplemented by reference TRBV30 and TRBJ1-1, the full variable domain reads SQTIHQWPATLVQPVGSPLSLECTVEGTSNPNLYWYRQAAGRGLQLLFYSVGIGQISSEVPQNLSASRPQDRQFILSSKKLLLSDSGFYLCAWKSLKGSLVGTEAFFGQGTRLTVV.

In the case of this clonotype: This may be a read error: a much more frequent sequence differs by one nucleotide. The J gene is TRBJ2-7, the V gene TRBV20-1, with 10 bases matching TRBD2. The CDR3 loop spans 13 amino acids. The germline V gene has CDR1 DFQATT and CDR2 SNEGSKA (reference sequence). CDR3 bases: TGCAGTGCTTGGCCGGGACTAGCGACCGAGCTGTACTTC. Translation gives CSAWPGLATELYF.

This sequence joins TRBV20-1 and TRBJ2-3; D not resolved. This CDR3 region has 18 residues. With 0 bases removed from V and 2 bases from J, the gap between germline ends came to 21 bases. Looked up from germline, CDR1 is DFQATT and CDR2 is SNEGSKA (reference sequence). The CDR3 sequence is CSARESHKTTPPTDTQYF. The CDR3 DNA follows: TGCAGTGCTAGAGAGAGCCACAAAACTACCCCACCCACAGATACGCAGTATTTT.

This chain links TRBV5-1 with TRBJ2-7; possible D gene TRBD2, 5 bases. V was clipped by 4 bases and J by 2 bases, with 16 bases between them. CDR3 length: 15 residues. CDR1 and CDR2 from the germline V gene are SGHRS and YFSETQ. The CDR3 DNA sequence: TGCGCCAGCAGCGACTCCGCCGGGGATCCCTACGAGCAGTACTTC. Amino acid sequence: CASSDSAGDPYEQYF.

This clonotype was detected ten times or more. The CDR3 is CASSRGTGGNQPQHF. DNA of the CDR3: TGTGCCAGCAGCCGCGGGACTGGCGGAAATCAGCCCCAGCATTTT. This rearrangement joins TRBV3-1 to TRBJ1-5, with a weak D call TRBD1 (5 bases). V was clipped by 4 bases and J by 4 bases, with 14 bases between them. CDR1 and CDR2 (germline): LGHDT, YNNKEL (reference sequence). CDR3 length equals 15 residues.

V gene TRBV4-2 combines with J gene TRBJ1-5; D call uncertain. CDR3 length: 17 amino acids. Trimming removed 0 bases at V and 3 bases at J, with 15 bases between. Germline loops: CDR1 LGHNA, CDR2 YNFKEQ. CDR3 DNA sequence: TGTGCCAGCAGCCAAGATCCGGTCTTCCCCTTCAATCAGCCCCAGCATTTT. It encodes CASSQDPVFPFNQPQHF.

This chain joins TRBV24-1 and TRBJ2-5; the D is unclear. CDR1 is KGHDR, CDR2 SFDVKD, per germline. V was shortened by 3 bases and J by 5 bases, with 9 bases between the two germline ends. The CDR3 is 13 amino acids. The CDR3 DNA is TGTGCCACCAGTGATACGGTGTGGGAGACCCAGTACTTC. This translates into CATSDTVWETQYF.

The chain combines TRBV28 with TRBJ2-2, with D possibly TRBD2 on 6 matching bases. Germline V gene lookup returns CDR1 MDHEN and CDR2 SYDVKM. The CDR3 consists of 15 residues. The V gene lost 2 bases and the J gene lost 4 bases, with 11 bases spanning the gap. The CDR3 reads CASSLGGGGTGELFF. CDR3 coding DNA: TGTGCCAGCAGTTTAGGGGGAGGCGGCACCGGGGAGCTGTTTTTT. Filled out from reference TRBV28 and TRBJ2-2, the complete variable domain reads DVKVTQSSRYLVKRTGEKVFLECVQDMDHENMFWYRQDPGLGLRLIYFSYDVKMKEKGDIPEGYSVSREKKERFSLILESASTNQTSMYLCASSLGGGGTGELFFGEGSRLTVL.

This clonotype was counted a few times. The V gene is TRBV5-5, the J gene TRBJ2-5, with no clear D. Germline-derived CDR1 and CDR2 are SGHKS and YYEKEE (reference sequence). V was cut by 4 bases and J by 1 base, with 8 bases left in between. This CDR3 comprises 13 residues. For the CDR3, the DNA is TGTGCCAGCAGCCGACTGAGCCAAGAGACCCAGTACTTC. Its protein is CASSRLSQETQYF.

This clonotype was counted only a few times. The chain joins TRBV7-9 to TRBJ2-5; 15 bases fit TRBD2. Looked up from germline, CDR1 is SEHNR and CDR2 is FQNEAQ (reference sequence). J gave up 5 bases and V 5 bases, and 9 bases lay outside the gene matches. The CDR3 is 17 residues long. The CDR3 DNA sequence: TGTGCCAGCAGCCCCGCCGGGACTAGCGGGAGGAGGGAGACCCAGTACTTC. Translation gives CASSPAGTSGRRETQYF.

This clonotype was found a few times. V gene TRBV4-2 combines with J gene TRBJ1-1, with D uncertain. Trimming removed 4 bases at V and 0 bases at J, with 9 bases between. Germline values: CDR1 LGHNA, CDR2 YNFKEQ. The CDR3 is made up of 14 amino acids. The CDR3 DNA reads TGTGCCAGCAGCCCCAATGGAATGAACACTGAAGCTTTCTTT. Translating gives CASSPNGMNTEAFF.

This clonotype was counted many times. J is TRBJ2-1 and V is TRBV11-2; 8 positions match TRBD2. V gave up 3 bases and J gave up 4 bases; unmatched junction bases: 17. Germline assignment: CDR1 SGHAT and CDR2 FQNNGV. CDR3 length: 19 amino acids. CDR3 nucleotide sequence: TGTGCCAGCAGCTTTCTAGCGGGTTCGTTAGTCGTGGGATACAATGAGCAGTTCTTC. It encodes CASSFLAGSLVVGYNEQFF. The whole variable domain, remainder taken from reference TRBV11-2 and TRBJ2-1, is EAGVAQSPRYKIIEKRQSVAFWCNPISGHATLYWYQQILGQGPKLLIQFQNNGVVDDSQLPKDRFSAERLKGVDSTLKIQPAKLEDSAVYLCASSFLAGSLVVGYNEQFFGPGTRLTVL.

This clonotype was seen a handful of times. A single base separates this from a much larger clone, so it may be a read error. The chain employs TRBV29-1 and TRBJ2-1, with D perhaps matching TRBD2 (5 bases). The CDR3 covers 16 residues. The V and J ends lost 6 bases and 0 bases respectively, with 18 bases between them. CDR1 is SQVTM, CDR2 ANQGSEA, per germline. DNA for the CDR3: TGCAGCGTGAGGGCTGGCGGGTACAGCTCCTACAATGAGCAGTTCTTC. Translated, it gives CSVRAGGYSSYNEQFF.

This clonotype has at least ten counts. CDR3 sequence: CASSFTGGKDEQYF. CDR3 bases: TGCGCCAGCAGCTTCACGGGAGGCAAAGACGAGCAGTACTTC. The chain has TRBV5-1 and TRBJ2-7; 7 nucleotides line up with TRBD2. With 2 bases clipped from V and 5 bases from J, the junction kept 7 bases outside the gene matches. The CDR3 covers 14 residues. In germline, CDR1 is SGHRS, CDR2 YFSETQ.

The J gene is TRBJ2-1, the V gene TRBV5-1, with 7 positions matching TRBD1. The CDR3 consists of 14 residues. The V segment lost 6 bases and the J segment 10 bases; nucleotides outside the gene matches: 13. Per the germline V gene, CDR1 is SGHRS and CDR2 is YFSETQ. The CDR3 nucleotides are TGCGCCAGCACGTCGGGACAGCCCTCAGGCGAGCAGTTCTTC. Translated: CASTSGQPSGEQFF.

In this sample, this clonotype turned up many times. This chain links TRBV7-9 with TRBJ2-2, with a weak D call TRBD1 (6 bases). The germline V and J ends were trimmed by 4 bases and 4 bases, with 13 bases remaining between them. There are 15 residues in the CDR3. CDR1 is SEHNR, CDR2 FQNEAQ, per germline (reference sequence). The CDR3 DNA reads as TGTGCCAGCAGCTCCGGGACACCCACCACCGGGGAGCTGTTTTTT. Translated, it gives CASSSGTPTTGELFF.

The rearrangement uses TRBV20-1 and TRBJ2-2, with D hard to call. The V gene lost 6 bases and the J gene lost 6 bases, with 11 bases spanning the gap. Germline V gives CDR1 DFQATT, CDR2 SNEGSKA (reference sequence). The CDR3 contains 12 residues. Here the CDR3 reads CSASLVPGELFF. CDR3 nucleotides: TGCAGTGCGTCCCTCGTCCCCGGGGAGCTGTTTTTT.

In this sample, this clonotype turned up many times. Mismatch with germline at one junction end may stem from a read error. This chain uses TRBV20-1 with TRBJ2-1; 7 nucleotides match TRBD1. The CDR3 has 14 amino acids. CDR1 and CDR2 from the germline V gene are DFQATT and SNEGSKA (reference sequence). CDR3 sequence reads: CSVRQGSSYNEQFF. CDR3 DNA sequence: TGCAGTGTTAGACAGGGTAGCTCCTACAATGAGCAGTTCTTC.

This clonotype was seen ten or more times. The chain is built from TRBV28 and TRBJ2-7; TRBD2 is a possible D gene (6 bases). CDR3 length: 16 amino acids. In germline, CDR1 is MDHEN, CDR2 SYDVKM. Deletions cut 5 bases from V and 6 bases from J, with 23 bases between. The CDR3 sequence is CASSLMRGGESLEQYF. The DNA for the CDR3 is TGTGCCAGCAGTCTTATGCGGGGTGGCGAGAGTCTCGAGCAGTACTTC. The full variable domain, completed using reference TRBV28 and TRBJ2-7, is DVKVTQSSRYLVKRTGEKVFLECVQDMDHENMFWYRQDPGLGLRLIYFSYDVKMKEKGDIPEGYSVSREKKERFSLILESASTNQTSMYLCASSLMRGGESLEQYFGPGTRLTVT.

In this sample, this clonotype turned up many times. The chain employs TRBV5-1 and TRBJ2-2; D is unclear. CDR1 is SGHRS and CDR2 is YFSETQ in the germline V gene. Trimming took 6 bases from V and 1 from J, leaving 13 bases between them. The CDR3 spans 15 residues. DNA of the CDR3: TGCGCCAGCACCGACCTGGAAGTGAACACCGGGGAGCTGTTTTTT. Amino acids: CASTDLEVNTGELFF.

The sample holds many counts of this clonotype. The chain recombines TRBV6-1 with TRBJ2-7, with D maybe TRBD1 (6 bases). The CDR3 has 13 amino acids. The V gene lost 3 bases and the J gene lost 2 bases, with 8 bases spanning the gap. The germline gives CDR1 MNHNS, CDR2 SASEGT. CDR3 DNA: TGTGCCAGCAGTGAGGGGGCCACCTACGAGCAGTACTTC. This translates into CASSEGATYEQYF.

This clonotype has ten or more counts. The chain joins TRBV28 to TRBJ1-2; D gene ambiguous. V was trimmed by 4 bases and J by 3 bases, leaving 18 bases between them. Germline CDR1 reads MDHEN; CDR2 reads SYDVKM. This CDR3 is 16 amino acids long. The CDR3 sequence: CASSSPATDAHYGYTF. CDR3 bases: TGTGCCAGCAGTTCGCCCGCAACGGACGCGCACTATGGCTACACCTTC.

This clonotype was counted a few times. This clone may be a read error of a much larger clone one base away. The V call is TRBV5-1, the J call TRBJ2-7; D possibly matches TRBD1 or TRBD2 (6 bases each). With the DNA end fitting TRBJ2-1 better, the J assignment may be wrong. Looked up from germline, CDR1 is SGHRS and CDR2 is YFSETQ. The CDR3 is made up of 15 amino acids. CDR3 nucleotide sequence: TGCGCCAGCAGCCTGGCGGGACAATCCTCCTACGAGCAGTTCTTC. Residues: CASSLAGQSSYEQFF.

The chain recombines TRBV20-1 with TRBJ2-3; no clear D gene. Trimming removed 6 bases from V and 4 bases from J, with 14 bases in between. Germline-derived CDR1 and CDR2 are DFQATT and SNEGSKA (reference sequence). The CDR3 extends over 13 amino acids. CDR3 sequence (DNA): TGCAGTGCACAGAAGGTCCTCGCAGATACGCAGTATTTT. Its translation: CSAQKVLADTQYF.